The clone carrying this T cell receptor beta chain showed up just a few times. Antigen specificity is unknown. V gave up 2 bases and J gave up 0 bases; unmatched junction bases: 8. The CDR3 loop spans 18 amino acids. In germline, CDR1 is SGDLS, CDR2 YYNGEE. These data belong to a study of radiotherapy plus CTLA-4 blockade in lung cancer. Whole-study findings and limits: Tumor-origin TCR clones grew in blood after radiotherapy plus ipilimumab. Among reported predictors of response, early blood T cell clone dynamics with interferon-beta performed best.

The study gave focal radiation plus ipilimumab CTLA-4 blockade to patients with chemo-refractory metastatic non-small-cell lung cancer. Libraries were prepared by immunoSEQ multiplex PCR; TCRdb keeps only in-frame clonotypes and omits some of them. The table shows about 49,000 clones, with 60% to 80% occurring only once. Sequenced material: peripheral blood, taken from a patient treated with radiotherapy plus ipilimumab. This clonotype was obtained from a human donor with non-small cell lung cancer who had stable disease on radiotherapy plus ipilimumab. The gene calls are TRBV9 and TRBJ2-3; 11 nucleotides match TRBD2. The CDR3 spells CASSVSSSGGHSTDTQYF. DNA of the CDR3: TGTGCCAGCAGCGTGAGCTCTAGCGGGGGGCATAGCACAGATACGCAGTATTTT.